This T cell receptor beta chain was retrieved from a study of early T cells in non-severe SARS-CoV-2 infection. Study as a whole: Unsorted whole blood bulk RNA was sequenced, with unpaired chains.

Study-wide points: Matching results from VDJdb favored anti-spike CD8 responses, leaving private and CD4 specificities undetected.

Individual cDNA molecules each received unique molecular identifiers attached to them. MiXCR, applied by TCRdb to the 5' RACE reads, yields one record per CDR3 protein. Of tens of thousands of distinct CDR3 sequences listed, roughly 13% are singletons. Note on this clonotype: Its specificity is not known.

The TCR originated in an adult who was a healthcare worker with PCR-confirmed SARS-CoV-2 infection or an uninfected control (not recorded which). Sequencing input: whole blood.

CDR3: CASRIQGPSEAFF. The CDR3, as DNA: TGTGCCAGCAGGATTCAGGGGCCCTCTGAAGCTTTCTTT. This chain joins TRBV6-1 and TRBJ1-1, with D tentatively TRBD1 (6 bases). The CDR3 extends over 13 amino acids. V lost 6 bases and J lost 6, with 14 bases in between. The germline V gene has CDR1 MNHNS and CDR2 SASEGT.